This T cell receptor beta chain was found in a study of beta chain features in type 1 diabetes. Points from the study as a whole: People with Type 1 diabetes carried modestly yet significantly shorter TCRB CDR3s in all four CD4+ subsets.

Trimming left V 1 base short and J 4 bases short, with 14 bases between. The CDR3 spans 16 residues. CDR1 is MGHRA and CDR2 is YSYEKL in the germline V gene. The whole isolated RNA underwent reverse transcription, so sequencing captured expressed TCRB transcripts. The table came from immunoSEQ multiplex PCR; TCRdb's copy has only in-frame clones and leaves some out. In the table there are hundreds of thousands of clones, approximately 11% of which are singletons. With regard to this clone: Its target is unknown.

Sequencing used naive CD4+ T cells from blood. The chain carries TRBV4-1 and TRBJ2-1, with D possibly TRBD1 on 6 matching bases. The TCR comes from a man aged 25-40 years with type 1 diabetes. The CDR3 sequence: CASSQVGAWGYNEQFF. The CDR3 DNA is TGCGCCAGCAGCCAAGTGGGGGCCTGGGGTTACAATGAGCAGTTCTTC.